This is a list of T cell receptor beta chains from one sample in a study of blood T cell repertoires in COVID-19. Assay: immunoSEQ multiplex PCR; the TCRdb copy retains only in-frame clones and omits some. The sample holds around 130,000 clones; approximately 83% are singletons and the top ten take 9.7%. Specimen: peripheral blood. The origin of the receptors is a man aged 40-50 years with active or convalescent COVID-19. CDR3s include the opening cysteine and the closing phenylalanine or tryptophan. The D gene is left open where the match is weak. Some rows have no size entry. The others give once, few or many, or a class for an expanded clone.

.	TRBV18	.	13	TRBJ2-5	CASSAGLKETQYF	TGTGCCAGCTCTGCGGGCCTAAAAGAGACCCAGTACTTC
.	TRBV11-2	TRBD1	17	TRBJ1-6	CASSLLGAGGLYSPLHF	TGTGCCAGCAGCTTATTAGGAGCAGGGGGCCTTTATTCACCCCTCCACTTT
.	TRBV30	TRBD1	17	TRBJ1-4	CAWSVQTGVATNEKLFF	TGTGCCTGGAGTGTTCAGACAGGGGTGGCAACTAATGAAAAACTGTTTTTT
.	TRBV6-1	.	15	TRBJ2-1	CASSEVAPGYNEQFF	TGTGCCAGCAGTGAAGTAGCGCCTGGGTACAATGAGCAGTTCTTC
.	TRBV11-2	.	13	TRBJ2-5	CASSSGTPETQYF	TGTGCCAGCAGCTCCGGGACTCCCGAGACCCAGTACTTC
.	TRBV6-6	.	14	TRBJ1-1	CASSYTMLNTEAFF	TGTGCCAGCAGTTATACAATGTTGAACACTGAAGCTTTCTTT
few	TRBV19	.	15	TRBJ1-5	CASSTQQGGHQPQHF	TGTGCCAGTAGTACCCAGCAGGGTGGACATCAGCCCCAGCATTTT
.	TRBV7-9	TRBD1	15	TRBJ1-6	CASSSTGAGNSPLHF	TGTGCCAGCAGCTCTACAGGGGCCGGCAATTCACCCCTCCACTTT
.	TRBV13	.	15	TRBJ1-4	CASSLGEGTHEKLFF	TGTGCCAGCAGCTTGGGGGAGGGAACCCATGAAAAACTGTTTTTT
.	TRBV18	TRBD1	16	TRBJ2-5	CASSPLPGQVKETQYF	TGTGCCAGCTCACCACTCCCGGGACAGGTGAAAGAGACCCAGTACTTC
few	TRBV11-3	TRBD2	16	TRBJ2-1	CASSPKPSGGAYEQFF	TGTGCCAGCAGCCCCAAGCCTAGCGGGGGGGCCTATGAGCAGTTCTTC
few	TRBV28	TRBD2	14	TRBJ2-3	CASRSGGPVDTQYF	TGTGCCAGCAGATCGGGGGGGCCCGTTGATACGCAGTATTTT
.	TRBV7-9	TRBD2	17	TRBJ2-7	CASSSKGTSGGIHEQYF	TGTGCCAGCAGCTCAAAAGGGACTAGCGGGGGGATCCACGAGCAGTACTTC
.	TRBV7-6	TRBD2	13	TRBJ2-5	CASRGGVGETQYF	TGTGCCAGCAGGGGAGGGGTTGGCGAGACCCAGTACTTC
.	TRBV29-1	TRBD1	13	TRBJ2-1	CSVETGGYNEQFF	TGCAGCGTTGAAACAGGGGGGTACAATGAGCAGTTCTTC
.	TRBV9	TRBD1	18	TRBJ1-3	CASSVVEDRGHSGNTIYF	TGTGCCAGCAGCGTAGTGGAGGACAGGGGCCACTCTGGAAACACCATATATTTT
.	TRBV6-5	TRBD1	14	TRBJ2-5	CASKDRGVQETQYF	TGTGCCAGCAAGGACAGGGGGGTCCAAGAGACCCAGTACTTC
.	TRBV7-2	.	13	TRBJ2-1	CASTRTYYNEQFF	TGTGCCAGCACCAGGACTTACTACAATGAGCAGTTCTTC
.	TRBV19	.	17	TRBJ1-5	CASSIWSGQDGNQPQHF	TGTGCCAGTAGTATATGGTCAGGGCAGGATGGCAATCAGCCCCAGCATTTT
.	TRBV6-7	.	17	TRBJ1-1	CASNNRLAGHQNTEAFF	TGTGCCAGCAACAACCGCTTAGCGGGACACCAGAACACTGAAGCTTTCTTT
.	TRBV7-2	.	14	TRBJ2-7	CASSPTGPGFEQYF	TGTGCCAGCAGCCCAACCGGGCCAGGGTTCGAGCAGTACTTC
.	TRBV7-8	.	15	TRBJ2-5	CASSFGRGAPQTQYF	TGTGCCAGCAGCTTCGGCAGGGGGGCCCCCCAGACCCAGTACTTC
once	TRBV4-1	TRBD2	17	TRBJ2-3	CASSQKGTSGLTDTQYF	TGCGCCAGCAGCCAAAAGGGGACTAGCGGACTCACAGATACGCAGTATTTT
.	TRBV7-3	TRBD1	15	TRBJ1-1	CASSRDRGPNTEAFF	TGTGCCAGCAGCCGAGACAGGGGGCCTAACACTGAAGCTTTCTTT
.	TRBV4-3	TRBD2	16	TRBJ2-5	CASSQGQRGKQETQYF	TGCGCCAGCAGCCAAGGACAGCGGGGGAAACAAGAGACCCAGTACTTC
.	TRBV5-6	.	13	TRBJ2-2	CASSFSDTGELFF	TGTGCCAGCAGCTTCAGTGACACCGGGGAGCTGTTTTTT
.	TRBV2	.	14	TRBJ2-1	CASKAESFYNEQFF	TGTGCCAGCAAAGCGGAGTCGTTTTACAATGAGCAGTTCTTC
few	TRBV2	TRBD1	15	TRBJ1-4	CASGGTGQANEKLFF	TGTGCCAGTGGAGGGACAGGGCAGGCTAATGAAAAACTGTTTTTT
.	TRBV2	.	13	TRBJ1-4	CANTDSENEKLFF	TGTGCCAACACGGACAGTGAGAATGAAAAACTGTTTTTT
.	TRBV6-5	TRBD1	15	TRBJ2-2	CASKGGSQGAGELFF	TGTGCCAGCAAGGGCGGGTCGCAGGGGGCCGGGGAGCTGTTTTTT
.	TRBV5-1	.	15	TRBJ1-6	CASSLGQSYNSPLHF	TGCGCCAGCAGCTTGGGACAGTCCTATAATTCACCCCTCCATTTT
.	TRBV27	.	14	TRBJ1-1	CASSLLQMNTEAFF	TGTGCCAGCAGTTTACTACAGATGAACACTGAAGCTTTCTTT
.	TRBV5-1	TRBD2	15	TRBJ2-2	CASSGLAGTTGELFF	TGCGCCAGCAGCGGACTAGCGGGTACGACCGGGGAGCTGTTTTTT
.	TRBV7-2	.	13	TRBJ1-1	CASSFSRDKPAFF	TGTGCCAGCAGCTTTTCACGGGACAAACCGGCTTTCTTT
.	TRBV6-4	.	15	TRBJ2-3	CASSDSAGSTDTQYF	TGTGCCAGCAGTGACTCCGCGGGGAGCACAGATACGCAGTATTTT
.	TRBV7-9	TRBD1	15	TRBJ1-2	CASSLAGQGARGYTF	TGTGCCAGCAGCTTAGCCGGACAGGGAGCCCGTGGCTACACCTTC
.	TRBV27	.	13	TRBJ1-5	CASSFAENQPQHF	TGTGCCAGCAGTTTCGCCGAGAATCAGCCCCAGCATTTT
.	TRBV3-1/TRBV3-2	TRBD2	16	TRBJ2-2	CASTWISGGFTGELFF	TGTGCCAGCACCTGGATTTCGGGGGGTTTCACCGGGGAGCTGTTTTTT
.	TRBV6-5	TRBD1	15	TRBJ1-2	CASKGGGQGDHGYTF	TGTGCCAGCAAGGGGGGTGGACAGGGGGATCATGGCTACACCTTC
.	TRBV6-6	TRBD1	13	TRBJ2-7	CASRRTGGYEQYF	TGTGCCAGCAGACGGACAGGGGGCTACGAGCAGTACTTC
.	TRBV4-3	.	15	TRBJ1-3	CASSQEGAAGNTIYF	TGCGCCAGCAGCCAAGAGGGGGCAGCTGGAAACACCATATATTTT
once	TRBV25-1	.	13	TRBJ1-2	CASSADGNYGYTF	TGTGCCAGCAGCGCCGACGGGAACTATGGCTACACCTTC
.	TRBV7-2	.	14	TRBJ2-7	CASSRDLGQYEQYF	TGTGCCAGCAGCCGGGACTTGGGTCAATACGAGCAGTACTTC